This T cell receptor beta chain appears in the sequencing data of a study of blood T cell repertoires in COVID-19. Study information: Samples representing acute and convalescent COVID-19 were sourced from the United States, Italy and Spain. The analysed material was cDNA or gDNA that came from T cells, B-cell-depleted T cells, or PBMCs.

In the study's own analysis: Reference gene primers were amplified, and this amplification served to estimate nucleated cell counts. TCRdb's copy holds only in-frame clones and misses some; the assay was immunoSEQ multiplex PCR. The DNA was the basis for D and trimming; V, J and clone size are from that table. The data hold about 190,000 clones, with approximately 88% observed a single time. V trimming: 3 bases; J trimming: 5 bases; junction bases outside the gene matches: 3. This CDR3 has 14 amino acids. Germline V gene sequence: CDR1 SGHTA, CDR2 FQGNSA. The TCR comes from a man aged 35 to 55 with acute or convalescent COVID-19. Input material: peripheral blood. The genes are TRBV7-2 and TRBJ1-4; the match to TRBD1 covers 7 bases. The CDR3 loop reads CASSFDRVNEKLFF. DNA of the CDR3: TGTGCCAGCAGCTTCGACAGGGTCAATGAAAAACTGTTTTTT.